The next 8 T cell receptor beta chains were all read from a single sample in a study of control samples from healthy donors and cancer patients. This table comes from immunoSEQ multiplex PCR, and its TCRdb copy is limited to in-frame clones, with some not included. Seen here are 80,000 or so clones, about 95% observed once, and the top ten hold 6.2%. The source material was blood. The receptor source for this set is a woman in her thirties or forties in good health.

The J gene is TRBJ2-7, the V gene TRBV20-1, with D hard to call. Germline assignment: CDR1 DFQATT and CDR2 SNEGSKA (reference sequence). V lost 4 bases and J 5 bases, leaving 6 bases between the germline ends. The CDR3 consists of 10 residues. CDR3 bases: TGCAGTGCTACACAAAACGAGCAGTACTTC. Its protein product is CSATQNEQYF.

The gene calls are TRBV30 and TRBJ1-1; TRBD1 aligns across 7 bases. This CDR3 spans 13 amino acids. In germline, CDR1 is GTSNPN, CDR2 SVGIG (reference sequence). Germline trimming cut 3 bases from V and 1 base from J; bases unmatched to any gene: 2. For the CDR3, the DNA is TGTGCCTGGAGGCGGACAGGGAACACTGAAGCTTTCTTT. As protein: CAWRRTGNTEAFF.

CDR3 sequence reads: CASSVEGLLGGANVLTF. In DNA, the CDR3 is TGTGCCAGCAGTGTGGAGGGTTTGTTAGGTGGGGCCAACGTCCTGACTTTC. The genes are TRBV2 and TRBJ2-6; possible D gene TRBD2, 6 bases. Germline loops: CDR1 SNHLY, CDR2 FYNNEI. This CDR3 has 17 amino acids. Trimming cost V 4 bases and J 3 bases, with 16 bases left between them.

The chain has TRBV12-3 or TRBV12-4 and TRBJ2-7; D is possibly TRBD2 (6 bases). CDR3 length equals 13 residues. Trimming removed 6 bases from V and 4 bases from J, with 13 bases in between. In DNA form, the CDR3 reads TGTGCCAGCAGCCCCGGGACTTATTACGAGCAGTACTTC. Its translation: CASSPGTYYEQYF.

The chain links TRBV5-4 to TRBJ2-4, with a possible D match to TRBD1 (9 bases). This CDR3 is 15 amino acids long. Germline V gene data show CDR1 as SGHNT and CDR2 as YYREEE (reference sequence). The V end lost 6 bases, the J end lost 6 bases, and 19 bases lay between the germline ends. The CDR3 region has the DNA TGTGCCAGCACCCGGGGGGGGACAGGGTCAAACATTCAGTACTTC. Protein sequence: CASTRGGTGSNIQYF.

The chain has TRBV4-2 and TRBJ2-7, with D possibly matching TRBD1 (6 bases). V lost 0 bases and J lost 5, with 14 bases in between. This CDR3 has 15 amino acids. Germline lookup yields CDR1 LGHNA and CDR2 YNFKEQ. CDR3 sequence: CASSQDARGDDEQYF. The CDR3 region has the DNA TGTGCCAGCAGCCAAGATGCCAGGGGAGATGACGAGCAGTACTTC.

The chain links TRBV2 to TRBJ2-2; D may be TRBD1 (7 bases). The V end was cut by 2 bases, the J end by 4 bases, with 14 bases between. Germline CDR1 SNHLY, CDR2 FYNNEI. The CDR3 is 16 residues long. DNA for the CDR3: TGTGCCAGCAGTGAAACAGGGGACTCACCCACCGGGGAGCTGTTTTTT. Amino acid sequence: CASSETGDSPTGELFF.

The genes are TRBV6-2 or TRBV6-3 and TRBJ2-7, with D unresolved. This CDR3 comprises 15 residues. V was trimmed by 3 bases and J by 2 bases, leaving 14 bases between them. Per germline, CDR1 MNHEY and CDR2 SVGEGT. CDR3 amino acids: CASSYDGNLAYEQYF. Written as DNA, the CDR3 is TGTGCCAGCAGTTATGACGGAAACCTCGCCTACGAGCAGTACTTC.